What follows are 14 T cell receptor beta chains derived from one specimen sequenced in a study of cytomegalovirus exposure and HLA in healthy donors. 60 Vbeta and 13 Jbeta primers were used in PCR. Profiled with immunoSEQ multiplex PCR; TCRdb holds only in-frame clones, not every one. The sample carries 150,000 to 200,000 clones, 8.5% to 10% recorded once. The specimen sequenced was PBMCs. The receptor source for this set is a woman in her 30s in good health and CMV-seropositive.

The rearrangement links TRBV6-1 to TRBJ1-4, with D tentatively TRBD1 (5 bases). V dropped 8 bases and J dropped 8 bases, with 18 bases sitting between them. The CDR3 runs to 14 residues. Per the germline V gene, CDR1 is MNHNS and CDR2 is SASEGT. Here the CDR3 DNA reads TGTGCCAGCTCGGGCGGGGCGGATAGCGAAAAACTGTTTTTT. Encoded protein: CASSGGADSEKLFF.

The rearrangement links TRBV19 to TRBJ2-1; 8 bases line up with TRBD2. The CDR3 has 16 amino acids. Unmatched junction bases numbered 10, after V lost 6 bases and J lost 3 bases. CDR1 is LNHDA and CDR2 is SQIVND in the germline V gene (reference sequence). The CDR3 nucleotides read TGTGCCAGTAGGATACGAGCGGGAGCAAACTACAATGAGCAGTTCTTC. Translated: CASRIRAGANYNEQFF.

The CDR3 sequence: CASSYVREPGETQYF. CDR3 nucleotide sequence: TGTGCCAGCAGTTACGTGCGGGAGCCCGGGGAGACCCAGTACTTC. The chain recombines TRBV6-5 with TRBJ2-5, with 7 bases fitting TRBD2. In germline, CDR1 is MNHEY, CDR2 SVGAGI. The CDR3 has 15 residues. Unmatched junction bases numbered 8, after V lost 2 bases and J lost 5 bases.

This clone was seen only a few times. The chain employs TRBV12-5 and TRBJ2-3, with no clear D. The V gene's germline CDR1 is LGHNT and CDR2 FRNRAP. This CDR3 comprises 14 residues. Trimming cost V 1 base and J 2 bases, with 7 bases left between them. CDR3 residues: CASGLAAATDTQYF. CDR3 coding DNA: TGTGCTAGTGGTTTGGCGGCGGCCACAGATACGCAGTATTTT.

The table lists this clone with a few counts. The CDR3 bases are TGTGCCAGCAGCGTAGCACCGGGGGTAAACTATGGCTACACCTTC. Amino acids: CASSVAPGVNYGYTF. The chain links TRBV9 to TRBJ1-2; possibly TRBD1 for D (5 bases). Per germline, CDR1 SGDLS and CDR2 YYNGEE. V dropped 0 bases and J dropped 2 bases, with 11 bases sitting between them. The CDR3 runs 15 residues.

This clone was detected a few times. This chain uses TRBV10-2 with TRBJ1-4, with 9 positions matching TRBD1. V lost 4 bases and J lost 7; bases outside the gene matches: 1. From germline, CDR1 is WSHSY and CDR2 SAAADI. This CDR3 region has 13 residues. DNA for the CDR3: TGCGCCAGCAGTGGGACAGGGGTTGAAAAACTGTTTTTT. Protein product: CASSGTGVEKLFF.

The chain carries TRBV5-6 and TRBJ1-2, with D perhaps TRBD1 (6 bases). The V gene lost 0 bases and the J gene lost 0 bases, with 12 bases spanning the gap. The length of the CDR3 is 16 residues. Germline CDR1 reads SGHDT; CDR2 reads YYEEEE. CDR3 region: CASSLVRSGANYGYTF. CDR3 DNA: TGTGCCAGCAGCTTGGTAAGGTCAGGGGCTAACTATGGCTACACCTTC.

CDR3 nucleotide sequence: TGTGCCAGCAGCTTAATGCGGGCTTCGAACACTGAAGCTTTCTTT. It encodes CASSLMRASNTEAFF. The V and J genes are TRBV7-3 and TRBJ1-1; D unclear. From germline, CDR1 is SGHTA and CDR2 FQGTGA. The CDR3 is made up of 15 amino acids. Trimming left V 1 base short and J 1 base short, with 10 bases between.

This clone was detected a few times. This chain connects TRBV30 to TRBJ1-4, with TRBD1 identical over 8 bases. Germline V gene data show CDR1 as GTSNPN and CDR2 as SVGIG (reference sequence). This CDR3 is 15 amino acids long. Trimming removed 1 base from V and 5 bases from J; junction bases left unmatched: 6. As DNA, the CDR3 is TGTGCCTGGAGTGCTCCGGGACAGGCAAATGAAAAACTGTTTTTT. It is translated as CAWSAPGQANEKLFF.

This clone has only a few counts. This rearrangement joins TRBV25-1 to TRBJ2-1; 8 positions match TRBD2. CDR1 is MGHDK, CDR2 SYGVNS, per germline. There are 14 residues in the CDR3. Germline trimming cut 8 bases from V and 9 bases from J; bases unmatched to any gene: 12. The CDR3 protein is CASSREGHTGEQFF. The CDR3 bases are TGTGCCAGCTCCCGGGAGGGCCATACGGGTGAGCAGTTCTTC. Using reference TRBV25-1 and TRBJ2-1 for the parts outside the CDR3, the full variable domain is EADIYQTPRYLVIGTGKKITLECSQTMGHDKMYWYQQDPGMELHLIHYSYGVNSTEKGDLSSESTVSRIRTEHFPLTLESARPSHTSQYLCASSREGHTGEQFFGPGTRLTVL.

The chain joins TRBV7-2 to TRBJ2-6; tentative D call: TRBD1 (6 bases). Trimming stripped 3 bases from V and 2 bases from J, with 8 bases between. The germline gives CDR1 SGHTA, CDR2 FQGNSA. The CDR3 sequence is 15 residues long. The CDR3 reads CASSFYRAGANVLTF. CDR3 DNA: TGTGCCAGCAGCTTTTACAGGGCTGGGGCCAACGTCCTGACTTTC.

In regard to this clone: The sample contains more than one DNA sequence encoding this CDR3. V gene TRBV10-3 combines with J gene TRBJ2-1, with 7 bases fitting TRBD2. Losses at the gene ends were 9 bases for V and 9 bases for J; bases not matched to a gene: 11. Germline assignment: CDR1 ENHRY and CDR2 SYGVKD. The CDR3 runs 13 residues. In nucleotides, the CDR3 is TGTGCCATAAGCGATACTAGCGACGCTGAGCAGTTCTTC. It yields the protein CAISDTSDAEQFF.

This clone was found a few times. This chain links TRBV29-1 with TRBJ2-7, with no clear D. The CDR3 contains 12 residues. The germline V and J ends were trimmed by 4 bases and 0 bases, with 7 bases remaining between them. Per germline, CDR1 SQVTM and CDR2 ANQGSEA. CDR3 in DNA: TGCAGCGTTGGATACTCCTCCTACGAGCAGTACTTC. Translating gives CSVGYSSYEQYF.

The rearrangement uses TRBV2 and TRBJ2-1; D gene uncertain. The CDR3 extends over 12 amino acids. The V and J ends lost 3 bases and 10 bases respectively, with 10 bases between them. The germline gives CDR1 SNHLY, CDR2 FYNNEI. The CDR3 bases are TGTGCCAGCAGTGAGATTATGGGCGAGCAGTTCTTC. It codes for CASSEIMGEQFF.